What follows are 22 T cell receptor beta chains derived from one specimen sequenced in a study of blood T cells in healthy people across ages. A J-beta primer mix and a sample-barcoded 5' primer were used in a second PCR of about 7 to 11 cycles. TCRdb reprocessed the 5' RACE reads via MiXCR and lists one record per CDR3 protein. The repertoire holds hundreds of thousands of distinct CDR3 sequences, with 58% as singletons. The sequenced material came from blood. Source of these receptors: a man in his 60s in good health.

The chain employs TRBV4-2 and TRBJ1-4; D gene uncertain. The CDR3 extends over 13 amino acids. Trimming removed 3 bases at V and 8 bases at J, with 10 bases between. Germline V lookup: CDR1 LGHNA, CDR2 YNFKEQ. The CDR3 coding sequence is TGTGCCAGCAGCCAGGCGAGATTCGAAAAACTGTTTTTT. Its protein is CASSQARFEKLFF.

The sample holds one count of this clonotype. The V and J genes are TRBV20-1 and TRBJ1-5; 9 bases are shared with TRBD1. V dropped 1 base and J dropped 8; count of bases not matched to a gene: 3. The CDR3 has 13 residues. The germline gives CDR1 DFQATT, CDR2 SNEGSKA (reference sequence). The CDR3, as DNA: TGCAGTGCTAGAGTGAGGACAGGGGAGCCCCAGCATTTT. Translation gives CSARVRTGEPQHF.

This clonotype was seen more than once but under ten times. The chain joins TRBV29-1 to TRBJ2-7, with 10 bases fitting TRBD1. The CDR3 consists of 15 residues. V shed 1 base, J shed 2 bases, and the junction held 5 bases outside the gene matches. The germline V gene has CDR1 SQVTM and CDR2 ANQGSEA. CDR3 amino acids: CSVEVRDRGTYEQYF. The CDR3 DNA reads as TGCAGCGTTGAAGTGCGGGACAGGGGTACCTACGAGCAGTACTTC.

On this clonotype itself: The junction departs from germline at one end; a sequencing error may be responsible. This chain's CDR3 is CAIKDSRSYERYF. CDR3 DNA: TGTGCCATCAAAGACAGTCGGTCCTACGAGCGGTACTTC. The chain uses TRBV10-3 and TRBJ2-7, with a weak D call TRBD1 (5 bases). Germline V gene sequence: CDR1 ENHRY, CDR2 SYGVKD. The CDR3 runs 13 residues.

V is TRBV20-1 and J is TRBJ2-1, with TRBD1 matching 7 bases. V shed 5 bases and J 1 base; nucleotides not matched to a gene: 8. The germline V gene encodes CDR1 DFQATT and CDR2 SNEGSKA (reference sequence). The CDR3 spans 15 residues. The CDR3 here is CSARRTGSSYNEQFF. As DNA, the CDR3 is TGCAGTGCTCGGAGGACAGGTTCTTCCTACAATGAGCAGTTCTTC.

The J gene is TRBJ2-7, the V gene TRBV14; tentative D call: TRBD1 (6 bases). Germline lookup yields CDR1 SGHDN and CDR2 FVKESK. The CDR3 extends over 15 amino acids. The V and J ends lost 9 bases and 2 bases respectively, with 20 bases between them. The CDR3 DNA follows: TGTGCCAGTACAATTACCGGGACACCTCCCTACGAGCAGTACTTC. Translating gives CASTITGTPPYEQYF.

This clonotype was observed a few times. The chain uses TRBV7-2 and TRBJ1-2; D perhaps matches TRBD1 (5 bases). Germline V gives CDR1 SGHTA, CDR2 FQGNSA. The ends were cut back, 0 bases at V and 6 bases at J, with 8 bases in the middle. The CDR3 length is 13 residues. Written as DNA, the CDR3 is TGTGCCAGCAGCTTAGCGACAGCGCATGGCTACACCTTC. Protein sequence: CASSLATAHGYTF. The entire variable domain, with the rest obtained from reference TRBV7-2 and TRBJ1-2, is as follows: GAGVSQSPSNKVTEKGKDVELRCDPISGHTALYWYRQSLGQGLEFLIYFQGNSAPDKSGLPSDRFSAERTGGSVSTLTIQRTQQEDSAVYLCASSLATAHGYTFGSGTRLTVV.

The V call is TRBV6-1, the J call TRBJ1-2; 10 bases map to TRBD1. The V and J ends lost 8 bases and 3 bases, in that order; junction bases with no gene match: 6. The CDR3 sequence is 14 residues long. In germline, CDR1 is MNHNS, CDR2 SASEGT. CDR3 residues: CASGDRGFDYGYTF. The CDR3 DNA follows: TGTGCCAGCGGGGACAGGGGATTCGACTATGGCTACACCTTC.

As regards this clonotype: Germline is not matched at one junction end, which may reflect a read error. The chain recombines TRBV7-2 with TRBJ2-3; TRBD2 matches at 10 bases. This CDR3 is 14 amino acids long. Germline CDR1 is SGHTA and CDR2 is FQGNSA. The CDR3 is CANSPSGGADTQYF. CDR3 DNA: TGTGCCAACAGCCCAAGCGGGGGGGCAGATACGCAGTATTTT.

Note on this clonotype: A read error may explain this, as a much larger clone is one base away. The V gene is TRBV6-2 or TRBV6-3, the J gene TRBJ2-1; D is ambiguous. V lost 6 bases and J lost 0, with 9 bases in between. Germline V CDR1 and CDR2: MNHEY, SVGEGT. The CDR3 spans 14 residues. CDR3: CASRPSSSYNEQFF. The CDR3 nucleotides read TGTGCCAGCAGACCTTCGAGCTCCTACAATGAGCAGTTCTTC.

This rearrangement joins TRBV11-1 to TRBJ1-6; 8 bases are shared with TRBD1. CDR3 length: 14 amino acids. The V segment lost 3 bases and the J segment 10 bases; nucleotides outside the gene matches: 5. The germline CDR1 and CDR2 sequences are SGHAT and FQDESV (reference sequence). In nucleotides, the CDR3 is TGTGCCAGCAGCTTCGGACAGGGTCACTCACCCCTCCACTTT. It yields the protein CASSFGQGHSPLHF.

The chain joins TRBV7-6 to TRBJ1-1, with unresolved D. Trimming took off 7 bases at V and 4 bases at J, with 16 bases between the two ends. Germline lookup yields CDR1 SGHVS and CDR2 FNYEAQ. CDR3 length equals 14 residues. CDR3 protein: CASILWESGTEAFF. The CDR3 nucleotides read TGTGCCAGCATCCTATGGGAGTCGGGCACTGAAGCTTTCTTT.

This clonotype has ten or more counts. CDR3 DNA: TGTGCCAGCAGCCGCACAGATACGCAGTATTTT. Amino acid sequence: CASSRTDTQYF. The chain is built from TRBV12-3 or TRBV12-4 and TRBJ2-3, with D unclear. V lost 6 bases and J 1 base, leaving 2 bases between the germline ends. This CDR3 region has 11 residues.

The chain links TRBV10-3 to TRBJ1-6, with TRBD1 matching 7 bases. V gave up 4 bases and J gave up 9 bases; unmatched junction bases: 6. CDR1 is ENHRY and CDR2 is SYGVKD in the germline V gene. This CDR3 spans 14 amino acids. The CDR3 loop is CAISGTGAVSPLHF. DNA for the CDR3: TGTGCCATCAGTGGGACAGGCGCTGTTTCACCCCTCCACTTT.

J is TRBJ1-1 and V is TRBV6-2 or TRBV6-3, with D unclear. V was shortened by 6 bases and J by 3 bases, with 11 bases between the two germline ends. CDR3 length: 13 amino acids. CDR1 and CDR2 from the germline V gene are MNHEY and SVGEGT. CDR3 sequence: CASRRALYTEAFF. For the CDR3, the DNA is TGTGCCAGCAGAAGGGCTTTATACACTGAAGCTTTCTTT.

The J gene is TRBJ2-1, the V gene TRBV18; 7 bases agree with TRBD1. V was pared by 6 bases and J by 6 bases, with 11 bases of the junction left unmatched. Germline V gene lookup returns CDR1 KGHSH and CDR2 LQKENI. CDR3 length: 15 amino acids. The CDR3 nucleotides read TGTGCCAGCTCGATCGGACAGGCCATGGGCAATGAGCAGTTCTTC. Encoded protein: CASSIGQAMGNEQFF.

This sequence joins TRBV10-3 and TRBJ1-2; a possible D gene is TRBD1 (6 bases). The CDR3 totals 13 residues. Germline values: CDR1 ENHRY, CDR2 SYGVKD. The ends were cut back, 3 bases at V and 2 bases at J, with 7 bases in the middle. CDR3 DNA sequence: TGTGCCATCAGTGACAGGGGCAACTATGGCTACACCTTC. Protein sequence: CAISDRGNYGYTF.

A few counts support this clonotype. This sequence joins TRBV4-2 and TRBJ2-1; 15 bases are a match to TRBD2. Trimming took 0 bases from V and 0 from J; bases not matched to a gene: 6. This CDR3 has 20 amino acids. From germline, CDR1 is LGHNA and CDR2 YNFKEQ. The CDR3 sequence is CASSQDWTSGGGSSYNEQFF. As DNA, the CDR3 is TGTGCCAGCAGCCAAGATTGGACTAGCGGGGGGGGTAGCTCCTACAATGAGCAGTTCTTC.

This chain links TRBV7-8 with TRBJ2-5; tentatively, D is TRBD1 (5 bases). The CDR3 has 13 amino acids. V shed 7 bases and J shed 4 bases, with 13 bases lying between them. Germline loops: CDR1 SGHVS, CDR2 FQNEAQ. CDR3 residues: CASTPGRAETQYF. Written as DNA, the CDR3 is TGTGCCAGCACCCCGGGCAGGGCAGAGACCCAGTACTTC. Using reference TRBV7-8 and TRBJ2-5 for the parts outside the CDR3, the full variable domain is GAGVSQSPRYKVAKRGQDVALRCDPISGHVSLFWYQQALGQGPEFLTYFQNEAQLDKSGLPSDRFFAERPEGSVSTLKIQRTQQEDSAVYLCASTPGRAETQYFGPGTRLLVL.

This chain links TRBV7-8 with TRBJ2-7; the match to TRBD2 covers 8 bases. The J call may be mistaken, given a closer DNA end match to TRBJ2-5. The V gene's germline CDR1 is SGHVS and CDR2 FQNEAQ. The CDR3 runs 14 residues. In DNA, the CDR3 is TGTGCCAGCAGGAAAATAGCGGGGTTGGAGACCCAGTACTTC. Translation: CASRKIAGLETQYF.

J is TRBJ2-5 and V is TRBV6-6; TRBD2 is a possible D gene (5 bases). V was shortened by 5 bases and J by 11 bases, with 24 bases between the two germline ends. The CDR3 sequence is 15 residues long. Germline V gene sequence: CDR1 MNHNY, CDR2 SVGAGI (reference sequence). This CDR3 is CASSQDSPGFNEQYF. CDR3 DNA sequence: TGTGCCAGCAGTCAGGACTCCCCGGGGTTTAATGAGCAGTACTTC.

The chain recombines TRBV21-1 with TRBJ2-5. TRBV21-1 is a pseudogene segment. The CDR3 is 14 residues long. CDR3 in amino acids: CASSKVTSAETQYF. CDR3 in DNA: TGTGCCAGCAGCAAAGTGACTTCAGCAGAGACCCAGTACTTC.